This passage covers 6 T cell receptor beta chains from one sample sequenced in a study of T cells in Graves' hyperthyroidism and ophthalmopathy. There were TCR beta CDR3 regions amplified from RNA transcripts. An initial round of RT-PCR targeting the TCR CDR3 relied on the HTBI primer set. Via MiXCR, TCRdb re-called the multiplex PCR reads, giving one row per CDR3 protein. There are 250,000 to 400,000 distinct CDR3 sequences in the sample; roughly 15% occur only once, and 30% to 40% lies in the top ten. The sequenced sample consisted of blood. All receptors come from a woman aged 35 to 49 with Graves' ophthalmopathy.

This chain joins TRBV19 and TRBJ1-1; D unclear. Germline values: CDR1 LNHDA, CDR2 SQIVND (reference sequence). The germline V and J ends were trimmed by 6 bases and 5 bases, with 10 bases remaining between them. The CDR3 is made up of 12 amino acids. The CDR3 nucleotides are TGTGCCAGTAGACTCCCGGCTACTGAAGCTTTCTTT. It yields the protein CASRLPATEAFF.

This clonotype was counted ten times or more. The V gene is TRBV19, the J gene TRBJ2-3, with 7 bases lining up with TRBD1. CDR3 size: 21 residues. Germline V gene data show CDR1 as LNHDA and CDR2 as SQIVND (reference sequence). V was pared by 3 bases and J by 3 bases, with 24 bases of the junction left unmatched. In nucleotides, the CDR3 is TGTGCCAGTAGTATTTCTGAGGACAGGTACCCAGGGATCCCGTTGACAGATACGCAGTATTTT. Encoded protein: CASSISEDRYPGIPLTDTQYF.

The J gene is TRBJ1-5, the V gene TRBV7-8; D possibly corresponds to TRBD1 (6 bases). The CDR3 has 17 residues. Germline loops: CDR1 SGHVS, CDR2 FQNEAQ. Trimming removed 2 bases from V and 7 bases from J, with 21 bases in between. The CDR3 here is CASSLLWRDTPEQPQHF. CDR3 sequence (DNA): TGTGCCAGCAGCTTATTGTGGCGGGACACTCCGGAACAGCCCCAGCATTTT.

This clonotype was detected ten times or more. V is TRBV15 and J is TRBJ1-5; TRBD1 is a possible D gene (5 bases). Germline V gives CDR1 LNHNV, CDR2 YYDKDF (reference sequence). V lost 1 base and J lost 9, with 10 bases in between. This CDR3 has 13 amino acids. The CDR3 protein is CATSRGQTRPQHF. CDR3 coding DNA: TGTGCCACCAGCAGAGGACAGACGCGGCCCCAGCATTTT.

This clonotype appeared a few times. A read error may be the cause here, since a much bigger clone is one base away. The rearrangement links TRBV7-2 to TRBJ1-1, with D possibly matching TRBD1 (5 bases). Germline CDR1 SGHTA, CDR2 FQGNSA. This CDR3 contains 12 residues. CDR3 in DNA: TGTGCCAGCAGCTCGGTCGGGACTGAAGCTTCCTTT. As protein: CASSSVGTEASF.

This clonotype was detected only a few times. The chain employs TRBV10-3 and TRBJ1-2, with 10 bases aligning to TRBD1. CDR3 length: 16 residues. Unmatched junction bases numbered 3, after V lost 0 bases and J lost 2 bases. Looked up from germline, CDR1 is ENHRY and CDR2 is SYGVKD. The CDR3 loop is CAISESGQGPNYGYTF. As DNA, the CDR3 is TGTGCCATCAGTGAGTCGGGACAGGGGCCCAACTATGGCTACACCTTC.